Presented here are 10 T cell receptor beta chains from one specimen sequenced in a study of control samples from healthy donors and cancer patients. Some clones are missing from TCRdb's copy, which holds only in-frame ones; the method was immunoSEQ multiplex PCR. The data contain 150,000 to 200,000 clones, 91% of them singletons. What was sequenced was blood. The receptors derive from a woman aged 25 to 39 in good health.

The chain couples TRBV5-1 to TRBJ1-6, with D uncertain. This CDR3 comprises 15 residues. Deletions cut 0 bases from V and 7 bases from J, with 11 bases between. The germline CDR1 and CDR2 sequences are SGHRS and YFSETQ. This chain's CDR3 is CASSLASALNSPLHF. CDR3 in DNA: TGCGCCAGCAGCTTGGCGAGTGCCCTAAATTCACCCCTCCACTTT.

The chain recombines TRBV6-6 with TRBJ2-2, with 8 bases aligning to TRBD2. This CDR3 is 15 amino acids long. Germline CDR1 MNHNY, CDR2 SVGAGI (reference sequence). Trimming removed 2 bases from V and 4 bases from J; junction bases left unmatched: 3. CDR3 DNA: TGTGCCAGCAGTTACGAGCGGGAGAGCACCGGGGAGCTGTTTTTT. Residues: CASSYERESTGELFF.

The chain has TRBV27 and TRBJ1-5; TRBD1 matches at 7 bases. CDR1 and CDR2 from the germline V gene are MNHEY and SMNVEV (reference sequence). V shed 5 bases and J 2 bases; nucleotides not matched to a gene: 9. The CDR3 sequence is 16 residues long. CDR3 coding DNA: TGTGCCAGCAGTATAAGACAGGGATGGGGCAATCAGCCCCAGCATTTT. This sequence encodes CASSIRQGWGNQPQHF.

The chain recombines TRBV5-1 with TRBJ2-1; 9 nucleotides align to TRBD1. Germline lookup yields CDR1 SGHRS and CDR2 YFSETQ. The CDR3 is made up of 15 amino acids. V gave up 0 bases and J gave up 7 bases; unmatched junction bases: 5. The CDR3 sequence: CASSLVTGGWNEQFF. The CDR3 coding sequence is TGCGCCAGCAGCTTGGTGACAGGGGGGTGGAATGAGCAGTTCTTC.

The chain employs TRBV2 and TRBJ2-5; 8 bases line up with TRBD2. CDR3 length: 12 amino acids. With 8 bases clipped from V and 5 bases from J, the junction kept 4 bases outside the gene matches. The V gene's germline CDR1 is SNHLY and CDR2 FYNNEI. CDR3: CASGTRGETQYF. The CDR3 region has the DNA TGTGCCAGCGGGACTAGGGGGGAGACCCAGTACTTC.

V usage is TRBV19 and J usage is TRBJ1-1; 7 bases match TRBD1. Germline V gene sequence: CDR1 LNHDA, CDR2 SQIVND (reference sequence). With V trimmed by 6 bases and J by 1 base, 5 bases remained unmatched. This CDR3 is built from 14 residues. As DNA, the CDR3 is TGTGCCAGTAGAGTGGACAGGTGGAACACTGAAGCTTTCTTT. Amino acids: CASRVDRWNTEAFF.

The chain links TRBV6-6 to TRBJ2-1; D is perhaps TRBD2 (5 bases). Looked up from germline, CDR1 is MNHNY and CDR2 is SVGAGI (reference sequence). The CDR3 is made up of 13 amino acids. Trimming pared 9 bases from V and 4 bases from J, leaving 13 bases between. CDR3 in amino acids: CASLTREYNEQFF. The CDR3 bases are TGTGCCAGTCTCACTAGGGAATACAATGAGCAGTTCTTC.

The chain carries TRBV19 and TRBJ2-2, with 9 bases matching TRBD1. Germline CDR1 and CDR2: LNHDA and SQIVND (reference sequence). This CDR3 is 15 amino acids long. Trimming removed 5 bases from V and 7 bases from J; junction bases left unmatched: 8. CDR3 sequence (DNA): TGTGCCAGTAGTTCCCAGACAGGGGGGGACGGGGAGCTGTTTTTT. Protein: CASSSQTGGDGELFF.

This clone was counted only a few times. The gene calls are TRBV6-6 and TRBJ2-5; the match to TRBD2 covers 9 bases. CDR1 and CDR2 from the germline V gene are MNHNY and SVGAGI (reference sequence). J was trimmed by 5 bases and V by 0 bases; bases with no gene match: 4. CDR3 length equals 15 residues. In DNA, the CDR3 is TGTGCCAGCAGTTACTCTAGCGGGGGATCGGAGACCCAGTACTTC. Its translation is CASSYSSGGSETQYF.

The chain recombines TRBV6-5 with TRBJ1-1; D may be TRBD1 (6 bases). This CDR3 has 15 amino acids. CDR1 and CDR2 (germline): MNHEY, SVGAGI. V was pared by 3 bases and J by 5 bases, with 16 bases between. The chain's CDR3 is CASSYRRGAQTEAFF. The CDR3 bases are TGTGCCAGCAGTTATAGGCGGGGGGCGCAGACTGAAGCTTTCTTT.